These T cell receptor beta chains were read from a single sample in a study of CD8 T cells in ankylosing spondylitis. Via MiXCR, TCRdb re-called the 5' RACE reads, giving one row per CDR3 protein. This table has about 540,000 distinct CDR3 sequences, about 13% appearing once. Sequenced: blood, either unsorted or a sorted T cell fraction (not recorded which). Receptors originate from a male donor with ankylosing spondylitis. CDR3s leave out the opening cysteine and the closing phenylalanine or tryptophan.

TRBV24-1	TRBJ2-1	10	ATGTSYNEQF
TRBV12-3/TRBV12-4	TRBJ2-3	12	ASSFALTTDTQY
TRBV24-1	TRBJ1-2	13	ATSTREGDNYGYT
TRBV24-1	TRBJ2-1	11	ATEGYTYNEQF
TRBV20-1	TRBJ1-1	11	SARVSGNTEAF
TRBV25-1	TRBJ1-2	11	ASRQGANYGYT
TRBV10-3	TRBJ1-5	12	AISERGRLGPQH
TRBV5-1	TRBJ2-3	13	AGKTAGEATDTQY
TRBV20-1	TRBJ1-5	12	SAREGSLNQPQH
TRBV5-1	TRBJ1-1	13	ASSYLTGGKTEAF
TRBV24-1	TRBJ2-2	16	ATSGISTGSGNTGELF
TRBV12-3/TRBV12-4	TRBJ1-2	13	ASSFSLTSTDGYT
TRBV5-5	TRBJ2-4	13	ASSPDTLAKNIQY
TRBV7-2	TRBJ2-7	13	ASSLGGRELYEQY
TRBV5-5	TRBJ2-1	13	ASSPGLRCYNEQF
TRBV7-9	TRBJ2-7	9	ASSLRDSQY
TRBV20-1	TRBJ2-7	15	SVLGETGPLVLYEQY
TRBV20-1	TRBJ2-7	12	SALGLAGEYEQY
TRBV12-3/TRBV12-4	TRBJ1-4	12	ASSHSDAQEKLF
TRBV20-1	TRBJ2-2	11	SANRQGTGELF
TRBV20-1	TRBJ2-2	12	SASSTTNTGELF
TRBV5-1	TRBJ2-5	12	VSSLAGVGETQY
TRBV24-1	TRBJ2-7	11	ATSDFRGSEQY
TRBV20-1	TRBJ1-6	11	SALSWGRSPPH
TRBV11-3	TRBJ1-1	14	ASSLGRDLENTEAF
TRBV7-9	TRBJ2-1	12	ASSFNRGANEQF
TRBV7-9	TRBJ1-1	10	ASSRGAAGAF
TRBV2	TRBJ2-1	13	ASTTLAGGYNEQF
TRBV19	TRBJ2-5	11	ASSGTQAGTQY
TRBV7-2	TRBJ2-1	13	ASSLKRVAGGGQF
TRBV5-1	TRBJ2-2	14	ASSLTGTANTGELF